This T cell receptor beta chain originates from a study of T cells expressing NK-cell markers (dated by TCRdb to the early 2020s). For the wider study: About 8 donors provided sorted CD3+CD56+NKG2C+, CD3+CD56+NKG2C- and CD3+CD56-NKG2C+ T-cell subsets, whose TCR beta-chain repertoires were profiled. Seven of the eight sequenced donors were HCMV-seropositive and one was HCMV-seronegative. All eight donors whose samples were sequenced were randomly selected healthy volunteers, three of them men and five women. Libraries were sequenced as 2 x 150 bp reads on Illumina HiSeq 2000/2500, MiSeq or NextSeq. The research as a whole found: Those dominant clonotypes were again the most abundant among CD3+CD56-NKG2C+ cells in several donors, at roughly 25-60.1%. Whether the expanded NKG2C-expressing T cell clones were specific for HCMV antigens remained unclear. In more than 5 donors, the dominant CD3+CD56+NKG2C+ clonotypes were found to rank among the top 10 CD8+ clonotypes and to make up 1.0-7.0% of CD8+ T cells.

As for this clonotype: The antigen it recognizes is unknown.

HCMV serostatus was determined by detecting HCMV-specific IgG in serum with a commercial ELISA kit. Ficoll density gradient centrifugation was used to isolate peripheral blood mononuclear cells from blood. Its CDR3 holds 20 amino acids, cysteine through phenylalanine. No DNA is listed. Sequencing relied on an Illumina HiSeq 2000. The TCR beta cDNA libraries were made using 5'RACE template switching, a step that added both a universal primer site and unique molecular identifiers. cDNA synthesis was primed from the TCR beta constant segment and was followed by two successive PCR amplification steps. Under the source paper's analysis protocol: MIGEC was used to demultiplex reads and group the reads by UMI, and MiTCR was used to assemble and quantify clonotypes. Only TCR cDNA sequences supported by at least two reads were kept to exclude erroneous sequences. Downstream repertoire analysis used the tcR package, and clonotypes were matched across fractions by CDR3 nucleotide sequence plus V segment. VDJmatch was used to annotate antigen specificity against VDJdb, with one amino acid substitution in CDR3 permitted. TCRdb reprocessed the reads; each CDR3 protein sequence makes one entry, and DNA is unavailable. The V and J calls were not made by the authors but by TCRdb's processing. The sample table holds some 300,000 distinct CDR3 sequences. In total, the top ten clones hold around 0.42% of the sample.

The sequenced sample was blood T cells: a sorted CD56 or NKG2C T cell subset, CD4+ or CD8+ T cells, or bulk PBMC T cells (not recorded which). This chain joins TRBV12-3 or TRBV12-4 to TRBJ2-1; the D gene TCRdb calls, TRBD2, cannot be checked with no DNA. This receptor was obtained from a man younger than 30 in good health. Donor details come from another sample of the same person, matched by shared clones. CDR3 loop: CASSLPQWLAGVVSYNEQFF.